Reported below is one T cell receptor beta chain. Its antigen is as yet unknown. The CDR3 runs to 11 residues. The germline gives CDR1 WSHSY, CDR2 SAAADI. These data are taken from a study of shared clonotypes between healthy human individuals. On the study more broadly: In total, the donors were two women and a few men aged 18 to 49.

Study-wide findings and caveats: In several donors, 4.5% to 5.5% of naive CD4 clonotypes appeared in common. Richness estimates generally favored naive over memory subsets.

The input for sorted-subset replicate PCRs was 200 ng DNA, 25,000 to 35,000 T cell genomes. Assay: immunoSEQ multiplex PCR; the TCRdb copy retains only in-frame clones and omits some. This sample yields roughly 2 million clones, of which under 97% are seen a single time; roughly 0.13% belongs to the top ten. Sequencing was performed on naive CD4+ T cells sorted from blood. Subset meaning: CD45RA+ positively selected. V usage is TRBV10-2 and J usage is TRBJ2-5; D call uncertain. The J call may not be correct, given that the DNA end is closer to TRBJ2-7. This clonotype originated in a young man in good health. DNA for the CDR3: TGCGCCAGCAGTGATTATGGCGAGCAGTACTTC. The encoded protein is CASSDYGEQYF.